One sample yielded the 10 T cell receptor beta chains listed below, sequenced in a study of CD8 T cells in Susac syndrome (dated by TCRdb to between 2018 and 2021). Receptors were amplified or captured by the immunoSEQ multiplex PCR assay. RNA was extracted using the RNeasy kit, and roughly 0.45 to 1 microgram was reverse transcribed with random hexamers. Clones were called with MiXCR by TCRdb after fastp trimmed the public reads at Q25, and only in-frame beta chains were retained. Identical CDR3 protein sequences are pooled into one entry, listed with their most common genes and DNA. The sample yields approximately 210,000 distinct CDR3 sequences; about 95% were counted once. 0.085% to 0.1% of the sample is held by the ten biggest clonotypes. What was sequenced was CD4+ T cells from PBMCs. These TCRs come from a human donor with multiple sclerosis.

The chain is built from TRBV3-1 and TRBJ1-2, with a tentative D call TRBD1 (5 bases). The CDR3 spans 13 residues. The V gene lost 4 bases and the J gene lost 5 bases, with 11 bases spanning the gap. Looked up from germline, CDR1 is LGHDT and CDR2 is YNNKEL (reference sequence). CDR3 in DNA: TGTGCCAGCAGCCGGGACTTGGGTTATGGCTACACCTTC. Its protein product is CASSRDLGYGYTF. The full variable domain, rest sourced from reference TRBV3-1 and TRBJ1-2, is DTAVSQTPKYLVTQMGNDKSIKCEQNLGHDTMYWYKQDSKKFLKIMFSYNNKELIINETVPNRFSPKSPDKAHLNLHINSLELGDSAVYFCASSRDLGYGYTFGSGTRLTVV.

The chain employs TRBV5-1 and TRBJ1-2, with TRBD1 as a possible D gene (5 bases). Trimming pared 2 bases from V and 8 bases from J, leaving 13 bases between. The V gene's germline CDR1 is SGHRS and CDR2 YFSETQ. The CDR3 has 13 amino acids. The CDR3 region is CASSFGDERGYTF. The CDR3 coding sequence is TGCGCCAGCAGCTTCGGGGACGAACGGGGCTACACCTTC.

The chain employs TRBV30 and TRBJ2-1; no clear D gene. Germline loops: CDR1 GTSNPN, CDR2 SVGIG (reference sequence). Trimming took 3 bases from V and 7 from J, leaving 13 bases between them. There are 13 residues in the CDR3. CDR3 DNA: TGTGCCTGGAGCGAATCTACGACGAATGAGCAGTTCTTC. Residues: CAWSESTTNEQFF.

The V call is TRBV27, the J call TRBJ1-1; 9 bases align to TRBD1. Germline-derived CDR1 and CDR2 are MNHEY and SMNVEV (reference sequence). V lost 2 bases and J lost 8; bases outside the gene matches: 6. The CDR3 runs 14 residues. The CDR3 reads CASSLNRGRSEAFF. In DNA form, the CDR3 reads TGTGCCAGCAGTTTAAACAGGGGGCGGTCGGAAGCTTTCTTT.

The chain is built from TRBV15 and TRBJ2-3; the match to TRBD2 covers 7 bases. Germline V gives CDR1 LNHNV, CDR2 YYDKDF (reference sequence). The trim removed 4 bases at V and 4 bases at J, leaving 20 bases unmatched. CDR3 length equals 19 residues. The CDR3 region is CATSTPTPGSSGMPDTQYF. The DNA of the CDR3 is TGTGCCACCAGCACCCCAACGCCGGGATCTAGCGGCATGCCAGATACGCAGTATTTT.

This clonotype was found once. The chain is built from TRBV14 and TRBJ2-5; D is tentatively TRBD1 or TRBD2 (5 bases each). Trimming removed 1 base from V and 5 bases from J, with 14 bases in between. The CDR3 contains 15 residues. CDR1 and CDR2 (germline): SGHDN, FVKESK. Here the CDR3 DNA reads TGTGCCAGCAGCCAAGGCGGGTTTAGGGGCGAGACCCAGTACTTC. It codes for CASSQGGFRGETQYF.

This chain links TRBV9 with TRBJ1-2; D unclear. This CDR3 comprises 13 residues. V lost 0 bases to trimming and J lost 4 bases, with 7 bases between them. CDR1 is SGDLS, CDR2 YYNGEE, per germline. CDR3 region: CASSVGRFYGYTF. The CDR3 DNA sequence: TGTGCCAGCAGCGTAGGCAGGTTCTATGGCTACACCTTC.

The gene calls are TRBV7-2 and TRBJ2-7, with D perhaps TRBD2 (5 bases). Germline V gives CDR1 SGHTA, CDR2 FQGNSA. This CDR3 is built from 16 residues. The V gene lost 5 bases and the J gene lost 6 bases, with 23 bases spanning the gap. The CDR3 is CASSPVPGNLNGEQYF. The CDR3 DNA follows: TGTGCCAGCAGCCCGGTACCGGGGAACCTGAACGGCGAGCAGTACTTC.

The J gene is TRBJ2-1, the V gene TRBV18; perhaps TRBD2 as D (5 bases). Germline V CDR1 and CDR2: KGHSH, LQKENI. The CDR3 is 18 amino acids. Trimming removed 2 bases at V and 1 base at J, with 18 bases between. CDR3 region: CASSPGRRLTGSYNEQFF. The CDR3 region has the DNA TGTGCCAGCTCACCAGGAAGGCGGTTGACGGGGTCCTACAATGAGCAGTTCTTC.

The genes are TRBV11-2 and TRBJ2-5; 7 bases match TRBD1. The V gene's germline CDR1 is SGHAT and CDR2 FQNNGV. The CDR3 consists of 15 residues. With 2 bases clipped from V and 2 bases from J, the junction kept 5 bases outside the gene matches. The CDR3: CASSLRGQRQETQYF. In DNA form, the CDR3 reads TGTGCCAGCAGCTTAAGGGGACAGAGACAAGAGACCCAGTACTTC.